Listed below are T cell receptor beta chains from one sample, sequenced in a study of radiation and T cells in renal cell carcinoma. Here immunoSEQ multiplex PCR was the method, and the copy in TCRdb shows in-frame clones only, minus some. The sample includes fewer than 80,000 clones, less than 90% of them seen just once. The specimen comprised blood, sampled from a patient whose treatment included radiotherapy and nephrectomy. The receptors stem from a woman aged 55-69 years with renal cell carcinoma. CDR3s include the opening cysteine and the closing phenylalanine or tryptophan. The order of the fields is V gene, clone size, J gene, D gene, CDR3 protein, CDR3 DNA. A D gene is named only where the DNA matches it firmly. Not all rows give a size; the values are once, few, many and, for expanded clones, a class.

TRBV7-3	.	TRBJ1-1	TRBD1	CASSLQGGTEAFF	TGTGCCAGCAGCTTACAGGGGGGAACTGAAGCTTTCTTT
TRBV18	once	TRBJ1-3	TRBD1	CASSRDRGNTIYF	TGTGCCAGCTCACGGGACAGGGGAAACACCATATATTTT
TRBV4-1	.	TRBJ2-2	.	CASSQVLSSTTDTGELFF	TGCGCCAGCAGCCAAGTTTTAAGTTCTACCACCGACACCGGGGAGCTGTTTTTT
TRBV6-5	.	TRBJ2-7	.	CASSYSVPIYEQYF	TGTGCCAGCAGTTACTCGGTGCCTATCTACGAGCAGTACTTC
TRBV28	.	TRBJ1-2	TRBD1	CASSSSRQGNYGYTF	TGTGCCAGCAGTTCCAGTCGACAGGGGAACTATGGCTACACCTTC
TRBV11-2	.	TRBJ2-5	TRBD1	CASSQDRGWETQYF	TGTGCCAGCAGCCAAGACAGGGGTTGGGAGACCCAGTACTTC
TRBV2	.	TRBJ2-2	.	CASSPLVGGDTGELFF	TGTGCCAGCAGTCCCTTGGTGGGCGGGGACACCGGGGAGCTGTTTTTT
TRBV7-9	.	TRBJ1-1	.	CASRGDPPSTEAFF	TGTGCCAGCAGGGGGGACCCCCCCTCCACTGAAGCTTTCTTT
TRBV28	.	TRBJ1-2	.	CASLPGGIDYGYTF	TGTGCCTCTCTCCCGGGTGGGATCGACTATGGCTACACCTTC
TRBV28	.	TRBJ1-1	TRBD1	CASSSAGQGTLNTEAFF	TGTGCCAGCAGTTCGGCGGGACAGGGGACTTTGAACACTGAAGCTTTCTTT
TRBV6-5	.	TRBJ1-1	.	CASSYGGRRDTEAFF	TGTGCCAGCAGCTACGGGGGGCGGAGAGACACTGAAGCTTTCTTT
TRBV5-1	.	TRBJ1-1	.	CASSLSTLITEAFF	TGTGCCAGCAGCTTGTCAACTCTGATAACTGAAGCTTTCTTT
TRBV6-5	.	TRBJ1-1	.	CASTPPGKSTEAFF	TGTGCCAGCACCCCCCCAGGGAAGAGCACTGAAGCTTTCTTT
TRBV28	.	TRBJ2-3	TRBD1	CASTDIDRGSTDTQYF	TGTGCCAGCACCGATATCGACAGGGGGAGCACAGATACGCAGTATTTT
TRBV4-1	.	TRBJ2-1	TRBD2	CASSQTSGAYNEQFF	TGCGCCAGCAGCCAAACTAGCGGGGCCTACAATGAGCAGTTCTTC
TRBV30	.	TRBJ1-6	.	CALETGLMGNSPLHF	TGTGCCCTAGAGACAGGCCTTATGGGGAATTCACCCCTCCACTTT
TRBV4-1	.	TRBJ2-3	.	CASSQEEGTGWSTDTQYF	TGCGCCAGCAGCCAAGAAGAGGGAACGGGTTGGAGCACAGATACGCAGTATTTT
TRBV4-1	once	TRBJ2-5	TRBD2	CASSQDQGGYETQYF	TGCGCCAGCAGCCAAGATCAGGGAGGGTATGAGACCCAGTACTTC
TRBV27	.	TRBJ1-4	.	CASSLVVGEKLFF	TGTGCCAGCAGTTTAGTAGTCGGGGAAAAACTGTTTTTT
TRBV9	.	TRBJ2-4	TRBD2	CASSVAAGDSAKNIQYF	TGTGCCAGCAGCGTAGCGGCGGGGGACTCGGCCAAAAACATTCAGTACTTC
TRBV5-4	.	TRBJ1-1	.	CASSLAPTMNTEAFF	TGTGCCAGCAGCTTGGCTCCCACCATGAACACTGAAGCTTTCTTT
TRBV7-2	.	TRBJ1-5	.	CASSLYGDPQPQHF	TGTGCCAGCAGCTTATACGGGGACCCTCAGCCCCAGCATTTT
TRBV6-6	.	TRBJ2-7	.	CASQEQAPYEQYF	TGTGCCAGCCAGGAGCAGGCCCCTTACGAGCAGTACTTC
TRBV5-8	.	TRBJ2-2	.	CASSLWGRDTGELFF	TGTGCCAGCAGCTTGTGGGGGCGCGACACCGGGGAGCTGTTTTTT
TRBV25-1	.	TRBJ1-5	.	CASSGGANQPQHF	TGTGCCAGCAGTGGGGGGGCAAATCAGCCCCAGCATTTT
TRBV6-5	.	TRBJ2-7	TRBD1	CASSRQGAHEQYF	TGTGCCAGCAGCCGGCAGGGGGCCCACGAGCAGTACTTC
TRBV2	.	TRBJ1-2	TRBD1	CASNRGDGYTF	TGTGCCAGCAACAGGGGAGATGGCTACACCTTC
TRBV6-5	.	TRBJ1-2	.	CASSYQRPRDSGYTF	TGTGCCAGCAGTTACCAACGACCCAGGGATTCCGGCTACACCTTC
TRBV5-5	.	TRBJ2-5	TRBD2	CASSLEIASGRETQYF	TGTGCCAGCAGCTTGGAGATTGCTAGCGGGAGAGAGACCCAGTACTTC
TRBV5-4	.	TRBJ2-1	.	CASSLDARSNEQFF	TGTGCCAGCAGCTTGGACGCCAGATCGAATGAGCAGTTCTTC
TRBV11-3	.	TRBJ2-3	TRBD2	CASSFDSGRRTDTQYF	TGTGCCAGCAGCTTCGATAGCGGGAGACGCACAGATACGCAGTATTTT
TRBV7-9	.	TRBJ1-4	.	CASSSTGIDEKLFF	TGTGCCAGCAGCTCCACAGGTATCGATGAAAAACTGTTTTTT
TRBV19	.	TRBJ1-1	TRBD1	CASRKGQGSNTEAFF	TGTGCCAGTAGGAAGGGACAGGGCTCGAACACTGAAGCTTTCTTT
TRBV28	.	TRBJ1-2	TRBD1	CAGRGQGLTGYTF	TGTGCCGGTAGGGGACAGGGGCTTACTGGCTACACCTTC
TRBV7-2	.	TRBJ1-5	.	CASSLTVNQPQHF	TGTGCCAGCAGCTTGACAGTCAATCAGCCCCAGCATTTT
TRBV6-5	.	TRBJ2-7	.	CASRVPGTPAYEQYF	TGTGCCAGCAGAGTACCCGGGACCCCCGCCTACGAGCAGTACTTC
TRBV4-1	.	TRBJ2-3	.	CASSQEDSSTDTQYF	TGCGCCAGCAGCCAAGAGGACAGTAGCACAGATACGCAGTATTTT
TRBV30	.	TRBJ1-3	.	CAWSVAGYGNTIYF	TGTGCCTGGAGTGTAGCAGGCTATGGAAACACCATATATTTT
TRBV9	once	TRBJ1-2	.	CASSVDGYGYGYTF	TGTGCCAGCAGCGTAGATGGTTACGGCTATGGCTACACCTTC
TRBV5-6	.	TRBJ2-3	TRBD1	CASSRTGTGTDTQYF	TGTGCCAGCAGCAGAACCGGGACAGGGACAGATACGCAGTATTTT
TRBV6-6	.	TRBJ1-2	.	CASSYSVGDDGYTF	TGTGCCAGCAGTTACTCCGTGGGTGATGATGGCTACACCTTC
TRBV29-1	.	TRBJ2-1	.	CSVGENEQFF	TGCAGCGTTGGAGAGAATGAGCAGTTCTTC
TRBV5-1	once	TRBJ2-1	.	CASSSFLAIDNEQFF	TGCGCCAGCAGCTCATTCCTAGCGATTGACAATGAGCAGTTCTTC
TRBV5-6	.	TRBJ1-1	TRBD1	CASSAGTGALNTEAFF	TGTGCCAGCAGCGCGGGGACAGGCGCGTTGAACACTGAAGCTTTCTTT
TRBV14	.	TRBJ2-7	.	CASSQWDRSYEQYF	TGTGCCAGCAGCCAGTGGGACCGCTCCTACGAGCAGTACTTC
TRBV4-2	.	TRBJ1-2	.	CASRPNPGDGGYTF	TGTGCCAGCAGGCCAAATCCAGGGGACGGTGGCTACACCTTC
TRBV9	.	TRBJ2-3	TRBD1	CASSLQGQSTDTQYF	TGTGCCAGCAGCCTACAGGGGCAAAGCACAGATACGCAGTATTTT
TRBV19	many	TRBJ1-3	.	CASRFGGNTIYF	TGTGCCAGTAGGTTTGGAGGAAACACCATATATTTT
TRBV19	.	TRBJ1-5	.	CASSIQDSNQPQHF	TGTGCCAGTAGTATACAGGATAGCAATCAGCCCCAGCATTTT
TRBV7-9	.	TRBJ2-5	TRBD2	CASSLRASGGQETQYF	TGTGCCAGCAGCTTACGGGCTAGCGGGGGGCAAGAGACCCAGTACTTC
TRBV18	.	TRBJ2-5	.	CASSPAAAEETQYF	TGTGCCAGCTCACCGGCGGCAGCTGAAGAGACCCAGTACTTC
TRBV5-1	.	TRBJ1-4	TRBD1	CASSLEGTVQTNEKLFF	TGCGCCAGCAGCTTGGAAGGGACAGTCCAAACTAATGAAAAACTGTTTTTT